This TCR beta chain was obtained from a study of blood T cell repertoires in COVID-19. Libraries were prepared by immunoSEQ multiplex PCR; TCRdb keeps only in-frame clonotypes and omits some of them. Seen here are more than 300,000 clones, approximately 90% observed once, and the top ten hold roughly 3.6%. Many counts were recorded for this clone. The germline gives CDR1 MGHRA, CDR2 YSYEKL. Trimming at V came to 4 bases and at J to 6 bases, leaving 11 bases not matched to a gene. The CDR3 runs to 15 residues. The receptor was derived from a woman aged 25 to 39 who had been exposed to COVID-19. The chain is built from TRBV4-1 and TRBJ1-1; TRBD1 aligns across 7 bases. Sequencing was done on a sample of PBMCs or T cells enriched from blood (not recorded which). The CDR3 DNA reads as TGCGCCAGCAGCCTTCAAGAGTCCGGGACAGCTGAAGCTTTCTTT. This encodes CASSLQESGTAEAFF.